Listed below are T cell receptor beta chains from one sample, sequenced in a study of T cell responses to AZD1222 COVID-19 vaccine. Profiled with immunoSEQ multiplex PCR; TCRdb holds only in-frame clones, not every one. The sample holds 73,000 or so clones; 80% are singletons and the top ten take around 48%. Sequences were derived from peripheral blood, sampled 28 days after the second AZD1222 dose. These receptors all come from an adult who received the AZD1222 COVID-19 vaccine. Each CDR3 is given with its conserved first and last residue. D genes are given only for firm matches. Only some rows state a clone size, as once, few, many or a class for expanded clones.

j_call | clone_size | v_call | d_call | cdr3_nt | cdr3_aa
TRBJ1-2 | NA | TRBV7-2 | NA | TGTGCCAGCAGCTCAGGACCGATAATCTACACCTTC | CASSSGPIIYTF
TRBJ2-7 | NA | TRBV11-2 | NA | TGTGCCAGCAGCCATGGGACGGCCGCCTACGAGCAGTACTTC | CASSHGTAAYEQYF
TRBJ2-2 | NA | TRBV5-6 | TRBD1 | TGTGCCAGCAGCCCTCCCGGACAGGGGGGCACCGGGGAGCTGTTTTTT | CASSPPGQGGTGELFF
TRBJ1-5 | NA | TRBV19 | NA | TGTGCCAGTAGTATTGGGGTTTTATCAACCTATAGCAATCAGCCCCAGCATTTT | CASSIGVLSTYSNQPQHF
TRBJ1-6 | few | TRBV21-1 | NA | TGTGCCAGCAGCAACGAGGAGAGGGGGGATTCACCCCTCCACTTT | CASSNEERGDSPLHF
TRBJ2-2 | NA | TRBV18 | TRBD1 | TGTGCCAGCTCACCAACAGGGGGCGTCACCGGGGAGCTGTTTTTT | CASSPTGGVTGELFF
TRBJ2-1 | NA | TRBV6-1 | NA | TGTGCCAGCAGTGATTTTTTTGCTCGGCAGGGAAACTACAATGAGCAGTTCTTC | CASSDFFARQGNYNEQFF
TRBJ1-2 | NA | TRBV20-1 | NA | TGCAGTGCTAGTCCCAGGGCTAAGACTAACTATGGCTACACCTTC | CSASPRAKTNYGYTF
TRBJ2-5 | NA | TRBV6-1 | NA | TGTGCCAGCAGTGAAGTGGGGGGACTCCTCCCGCGGCAAGAGACCCAGTACTTC | CASSEVGGLLPRQETQYF
TRBJ1-5 | NA | TRBV27 | NA | TGTGCCAGTAATCAGGCGGGGGGCAATCAGCCCCAGCATTTT | CASNQAGGNQPQHF
TRBJ2-7 | NA | TRBV23-1 | NA | TGCGCCAGCAGGCAGGGGTCGTCCTACGAGCAGTACTTC | CASRQGSSYEQYF
TRBJ2-7 | NA | TRBV27 | TRBD1 | TGTGCCAGCAGTTCGCGGGACAGGGTCTACGAGCAGTACTTC | CASSSRDRVYEQYF